This is a list of T cell receptor beta chains from one sample in a study of human T cells and chemical hapten exposure. TCRdb ran MiXCR on the RACE reads and lists one entry per CDR3 protein. This sample carries about 100,000 distinct CDR3 sequences, approximately 9.9% of them seen once, and the ten largest clones take around 3.6%. The starting material was whole blood, obtained in connection with sensitization to the hapten diphenylcyclopropenone (DPC). These receptors came from a woman in her forties with alopecia areata. Some clones in this sample may be carry-over from other donors' samples. The CDR3 runs from the conserved cysteine through the conserved F or W. D genes are given only for firm matches. Not every row has a clone size; where given, it reads once, few, many or a size class.

CASKRQGTNTEAFF | TGTGCCAGCAAGAGACAGGGCACGAACACTGAAGCTTTCTTT | TRBJ1-1 | TRBD1 | TRBV12-3/TRBV12-4 | many
CASSSDQGAYEQYF | TGTGCCAGCAGTTCGGACCAGGGGGCCTACGAGCAGTACTTC | TRBJ2-7 | TRBD1 | TRBV2 | few
CSSSPSGGRGNNEQFF | TGTTCCAGCAGCCCCAGTGGCGGGAGGGGAAACAATGAGCAGTTCTTC | TRBJ2-1 | TRBD2 | TRBV6-2/TRBV6-3 | .
CASSGGPRTQETQYF | TGTGCCAGCAGCGGGGGGCCACGGACTCAAGAGACCCAGTACTTC | TRBJ2-5 | . | TRBV5-4 | .
CASSQSYYGYTF | TGTGCCAGCAGTCAGTCCTACTATGGCTACACCTTC | TRBJ1-2 | . | TRBV25-1 | many
CASSTITGSWVETQYF | TGTGCCAGCAGTACAATTACAGGGAGTTGGGTAGAGACCCAGTACTTC | TRBJ2-5 | . | TRBV6-1 | few
CASSTTEYSNQPQHF | TGTGCCAGCAGCACCACAGAATATAGCAATCAGCCCCAGCATTTT | TRBJ1-5 | . | TRBV7-8 | many
CSVEVPQGGNTIYF | TGCAGCGTTGAGGTCCCTCAGGGGGGAAACACCATATATTTT | TRBJ1-3 | . | TRBV29-1 | many
CASSLRKAGAYGYTF | TGTGCCAGCAGTCTCCGGAAGGCCGGGGCCTATGGCTACACCTTC | TRBJ1-2 | . | TRBV27 | few
CASSSPGAGPQGGNQPQHF | TGTGCCAGTAGTAGTCCCGGGGCAGGGCCCCAAGGAGGCAATCAGCCCCAGCATTTT | TRBJ1-5 | . | TRBV19 | .
CSAEPGQTINEQFF | TGCAGTGCCGAACCGGGACAGACTATCAATGAGCAGTTCTTC | TRBJ2-1 | TRBD1 | TRBV20-1 | .
CASSLGSGRSYEQYF | TGTGCCAGCAGCTTAGGAAGCGGGAGGTCCTACGAGCAGTACTTC | TRBJ2-7 | TRBD2 | TRBV11-2 | few
CASSPRENTEAFF | TGTGCCAGCAGCCCGCGGGAGAACACTGAAGCTTTCTTT | TRBJ1-1 | . | TRBV11-2 | many
CASSLVAGITGELFF | TGTGCCAGCAGCTTAGTGGCGGGAATCACCGGGGAGCTGTTTTTT | TRBJ2-2 | . | TRBV7-2 | .
CSAPTSTDTQYF | TGCAGTGCCCCGACCAGCACAGATACGCAGTATTTT | TRBJ2-3 | . | TRBV20-1 | medium-sized
CASSQAGRQETQYF | TGCGCCAGCAGCCAAGCGGGGAGGCAAGAGACCCAGTACTTC | TRBJ2-5 | . | TRBV4-1 | few
CASSSPGVTNTEAFF | TGTGCCAGCAGTTCCCCCGGGGTTACGAACACTGAAGCTTTCTTT | TRBJ1-1 | . | TRBV6-5 | .
CASSEWGAGANVLTF | TGTGCCAGCAGTGAATGGGGGGCTGGGGCCAACGTCCTGACTTTC | TRBJ2-6 | . | TRBV25-1 | many
CASRGQYQETQYF | TGTGCCAGCAGGGGACAGTACCAAGAGACCCAGTACTTC | TRBJ2-5 | TRBD1 | TRBV28 | many
CASSQVSGGYTGELFF | TGTGCCAGCAGCCAAGTGTCGGGGGGGTACACCGGGGAGCTGTTTTTT | TRBJ2-2 | TRBD2 | TRBV14 | few
CASTSPGSGEQFF | TGTGCCAGCACCTCCCCGGGGAGCGGTGAGCAGTTCTTC | TRBJ2-1 | . | TRBV7-2 | .
CASRGTGGTYEQYF | TGTGCCAGCCGCGGGACAGGGGGTACCTACGAGCAGTACTTC | TRBJ2-7 | TRBD1 | TRBV11-1 | few
CASSFGGVNTGELFF | TGTGCCAGCAGTTTTGGGGGTGTAAACACCGGGGAGCTGTTTTTT | TRBJ2-2 | . | TRBV12-3/TRBV12-4 | few
CASGGTGGNQPQHF | TGTGCCAGCGGCGGGACAGGGGGAAATCAGCCCCAGCATTTT | TRBJ1-5 | TRBD1 | TRBV12-3/TRBV12-4 | .
CASSLPTPYEQYF | TGTGCCAGCAGTTTACCAACTCCGTACGAGCAGTACTTC | TRBJ2-7 | . | TRBV28 | few
CASSYQREPLWNEQFF | TGTGCCAGCAGTTACCAGCGGGAGCCCTTGTGGAATGAGCAGTTCTTC | TRBJ2-1 | TRBD2 | TRBV6-2/TRBV6-3 | .
CASFDGVYEQYF | TGCGCCAGCTTCGACGGGGTCTACGAGCAGTACTTC | TRBJ2-7 | . | TRBV5-1 | many
CAWNGVGETQYF | TGTGCCTGGAACGGGGTAGGAGAGACCCAGTACTTC | TRBJ2-5 | . | TRBV30 | .
CASSLGTSAKFNEQFF | TGCGCCAGCAGCTTGGGGACTAGCGCCAAATTCAATGAGCAGTTCTTC | TRBJ2-1 | TRBD2 | TRBV5-1 | many
CASSRVAASGGHSTDTQYF | TGTGCCAGCAGCAGAGTAGCGGCTAGCGGGGGGCATAGCACAGATACGCAGTATTTT | TRBJ2-3 | TRBD2 | TRBV4-2 | many
CASSRATEGQFF | TGTGCCAGCAGCCGGGCAACTGAGGGGCAGTTCTTC | TRBJ2-1 | . | TRBV11-3 | few
CSVGLAGGHEQFF | TGCAGCGTAGGACTAGCGGGAGGGCATGAGCAGTTCTTC | TRBJ2-1 | TRBD2 | TRBV29-1 | many
CASRPDPGNYGYTF | TGTGCCAGCAGACCGGACCCCGGCAACTATGGCTACACCTTC | TRBJ1-2 | . | TRBV6-6 | many
CATNPGQGVSYEQYF | TGTGCCACTAACCCGGGACAGGGGGTGTCCTACGAGCAGTACTTC | TRBJ2-7 | TRBD1 | TRBV10-3 | many
CASRPRDRVNEQYF | TGTGCCAGCAGACCCCGGGACAGGGTCAACGAGCAGTACTTC | TRBJ2-7 | TRBD1 | TRBV11-2 | many
CASSPWDRSGNTIYF | TGTGCCAGTAGTCCCTGGGACCGCTCTGGAAACACCATATATTTT | TRBJ1-3 | . | TRBV19 | many
CASSYRRTGNEAFF | TGTGCCAGCAGTTATCGGCGTACAGGGAATGAAGCTTTCTTT | TRBJ1-1 | . | TRBV6-2/TRBV6-3 | few
CSAHLRTGSNQPQHF | TGCAGTGCTCATTTAAGGACAGGGTCCAATCAGCCCCAGCATTTT | TRBJ1-5 | TRBD1 | TRBV20-1 | .
CASSQTGGSYEQYF | TGTGCCAGCAGCCAGACAGGGGGCTCCTACGAGCAGTACTTC | TRBJ2-7 | TRBD1 | TRBV28 | few
CASSYWGGTEAFF | TGTGCCAGCAGTTACTGGGGGGGCACTGAAGCTTTCTTT | TRBJ1-1 | . | TRBV6-2/TRBV6-3 | .
CASSASEGRGGYTF | TGTGCCAGCAGTGCCTCGGAGGGAAGAGGAGGCTACACCTTC | TRBJ1-2 | . | TRBV2 | .
CASSPARAGLRGELFF | TGTGCCAGCAGTCCGGCGCGGGCCGGACTGAGAGGGGAGCTGTTTTTT | TRBJ2-2 | . | TRBV12-3/TRBV12-4 | .
CASSPPAPNTEAFF | TGTGCCAGCTCACCACCGGCACCAAACACTGAAGCTTTCTTT | TRBJ1-1 | . | TRBV18 | few
CASSEARASYNEKLFF | TGTGCCAGCAGTGAGGCCAGGGCTTCCTATAATGAAAAACTGTTTTTT | TRBJ1-4 | . | TRBV6-1 | many
CSARVLVSEQYF | TGCAGTGCTAGAGTACTGGTCTCCGAGCAGTACTTC | TRBJ2-7 | . | TRBV20-1 | many
CASSVSQQTEAFF | TGTGCCAGCAGTGTATCCCAACAAACTGAAGCTTTCTTT | TRBJ1-1 | . | TRBV6-4 | many
CAISPEGTWENEQFF | TGTGCCATCTCCCCGGAGGGGACATGGGAAAATGAGCAGTTCTTC | TRBJ2-1 | . | TRBV12-3/TRBV12-4 | many
CASSLFGTGDTGELFF | TGCGCCAGCAGCTTGTTCGGGACAGGGGACACCGGGGAGCTGTTTTTT | TRBJ2-2 | TRBD1 | TRBV5-1 | .
CSVRQGTRETQYF | TGCAGCGTAAGACAGGGAACGAGAGAGACCCAGTACTTC | TRBJ2-5 | TRBD1 | TRBV29-1 | many
CASSFGLAGGTRSYEQYF | TGTGCCAGCAGCTTCGGACTAGCGGGAGGAACTAGATCCTACGAGCAGTACTTC | TRBJ2-7 | TRBD2 | TRBV9 | few
CASSDGGRDTQYF | TGTGCCAGCAGTGATGGGGGGAGAGATACGCAGTATTTT | TRBJ2-3 | . | TRBV2 | many
CASRVVNTGELFF | TGTGCCAGCAGGGTCGTAAACACCGGGGAGCTGTTTTTT | TRBJ2-2 | . | TRBV12-3/TRBV12-4 | .
CASSVKGGQITEAFF | TGTGCCAGCAGCGTCAAGGGCGGACAGATCACTGAAGCTTTCTTT | TRBJ1-1 | . | TRBV9 | .
CASSPRVAGVEKLFF | TGTGCCAGCAGTCCTAGAGTAGCAGGGGTTGAAAAACTGTTTTTT | TRBJ1-4 | . | TRBV3-1 | .
CASSRDRGYNEQFF | TGTGCCAGTAGTCGGGACCGAGGGTACAATGAGCAGTTCTTC | TRBJ2-1 | . | TRBV19 | .